Shown below are 20 T cell receptor beta chains from a single sample sequenced in a study of identical twins. From the 5' RACE reads, TCRdb called clonotypes with MiXCR, one entry per CDR3 protein. The sample includes under 900,000 distinct CDR3 sequences, over 9% of them seen just once. These data also formed part of another study, on yellow fever vaccine responses in identical twins.

Sequencing was performed on PBMCs. Receptors were obtained from a young woman in good health.

This clonotype was seen only a few times. The J gene is TRBJ2-5, the V gene TRBV12-5; TRBD1 or TRBD2 may be the D gene (5 bases each). The CDR3 runs 13 residues. V lost 6 bases, J lost 5 bases, and 13 bases lay in between. Germline-derived CDR1 and CDR2 are LGHNT and FRNRAP. The CDR3 region is CASGRGVEETQYF. CDR3 coding DNA: TGTGCTAGTGGGCGAGGGGTCGAGGAGACCCAGTACTTC.

The rearrangement links TRBV25-1 to TRBJ2-1; 9 bases match TRBD1. This CDR3 has 14 residues. J was trimmed by 9 bases and V by 7 bases; bases with no gene match: 10. CDR1 and CDR2 from the germline V gene are MGHDK and SYGVNS. The chain's CDR3 is CASMEQGAYLEQFF. The CDR3 DNA reads TGTGCCAGCATGGAACAGGGGGCCTACCTTGAGCAGTTCTTC.

The rearrangement joins TRBV5-1 to TRBJ2-3; 9 bases line up with TRBD1. V was clipped by 4 bases and J by 7 bases; unmatched bases: 16. This CDR3 comprises 17 residues. The germline CDR1 and CDR2 sequences are SGHRS and YFSETQ. The CDR3 protein is CASSPLTGGNKGYTQYF. The CDR3 region has the DNA TGCGCCAGCAGCCCCCTGACAGGGGGGAATAAGGGGTATACGCAGTATTTT. Together with reference TRBV5-1 and TRBJ2-3, the CDR3 gives the full variable domain: KAGVTQTPRYLIKTRGQQVTLSCSPISGHRSVSWYQQTPGQGLQFLFEYFSETQRNKGNFPGRFSGRQFSNSRSEMNVSTLELGDSALYLCASSPLTGGNKGYTQYFGPGTRLTVL.

This rearrangement joins TRBV10-3 to TRBJ2-2; 9 bases agree with TRBD2. Per the germline V gene, CDR1 is ENHRY and CDR2 is SYGVKD. This CDR3 contains 14 residues. V lost 10 bases to trimming and J lost 4 bases; unmatched junction nucleotides: 7. In DNA form, the CDR3 reads TGTGCCAACGCGGGGGGGCCATCCACCGGGGAGCTGTTTTTT. Protein product: CANAGGPSTGELFF.

This sequence joins TRBV18 and TRBJ2-4, with 10 nucleotides matching TRBD1. Germline-derived CDR1 and CDR2 are KGHSH and LQKENI. The CDR3 covers 15 residues. Unmatched junction bases numbered 0, after V lost 0 bases and J lost 4 bases. CDR3 protein: CASSPPGQGKNIQYF. CDR3 sequence (DNA): TGTGCCAGCTCACCACCGGGACAGGGGAAAAACATTCAGTACTTC.

This clonotype was seen only a few times. The chain employs TRBV20-1 and TRBJ1-4; D is undetermined. V was clipped by 5 bases and J by 3 bases, with 13 bases between them. This CDR3 has 14 residues. Germline CDR1 and CDR2: DFQATT and SNEGSKA (reference sequence). For the CDR3, the DNA is TGCAGTGCTGCCCAACCGGGCGCTAATGAAAAACTGTTTTTT. Residues: CSAAQPGANEKLFF.

A few counts support this clonotype. The rearrangement uses TRBV6-1 and TRBJ2-7; 11 bases are shared with TRBD2. CDR1 and CDR2 from the germline V gene are MNHNS and SASEGT. The trim removed 8 bases at V and 4 bases at J, leaving 10 bases unmatched. The CDR3 totals 15 residues. The CDR3 bases are TGTGCCAGCCAAACTAGCGGGGGCTTACAATACGAGCAGTACGTC. This sequence encodes CASQTSGGLQYEQYV.

This clonotype was counted many times. The genes are TRBV10-3 and TRBJ1-1; D is undetermined. The length of the CDR3 is 14 residues. CDR1 is ENHRY, CDR2 SYGVKD, per germline. V was trimmed by 3 bases and J by 0 bases, leaving 8 bases between them. This CDR3 is CAISDLLMNTEAFF. CDR3 nucleotide sequence: TGTGCCATCAGTGATCTCCTGATGAACACTGAAGCTTTCTTT.

This clonotype was counted many times. This sequence joins TRBV10-3 and TRBJ2-2; the D is unclear. The CDR3 loop spans 14 amino acids. Per germline, CDR1 ENHRY and CDR2 SYGVKD. With 4 bases removed from V and 0 bases from J, the gap between germline ends came to 6 bases. CDR3 in DNA: TGTGCCATCAGTGTTATCTCGAACACCGGGGAGCTGTTTTTT. Translated, it gives CAISVISNTGELFF.

The chain uses TRBV15 and TRBJ2-1; 7 bases are a match to TRBD1. This CDR3 spans 13 amino acids. CDR1 and CDR2 (germline): LNHNV, YYDKDF (reference sequence). J lost 10 bases, V lost 3 bases, and 6 bases had no gene match. CDR3 sequence reads: CATSRGRGSEQFF. As DNA, the CDR3 is TGTGCCACCAGCAGGGGCAGGGGGTCCGAGCAGTTCTTC.

Many counts were recorded for this clonotype. At one end the junction does not follow the germline gene, possibly because of a read error. V and J are TRBV5-1 and TRBJ2-3, with a weak D call TRBD1 (6 bases). The CDR3 runs to 13 residues. In germline, CDR1 is SGHRS, CDR2 YFSETQ. The CDR3 DNA is TGTGCCAGCAGCTTAAGGGGGACAGATACGCAGTATTTT. This codes for CASSLRGTDTQYF.

Here the CDR3 DNA reads TGTGCCAGCAGTCCCAGAGGTGAGGGGACGAAGCGGGGGGGCTACGAGCAGTACGTC. Translation gives CASSPRGEGTKRGGYEQYV. The chain has TRBV6-1 and TRBJ2-7, with 10 bases that match TRBD2. Trimming took 5 bases from V and 3 from J; bases not matched to a gene: 19. Germline V gene sequence: CDR1 MNHNS, CDR2 SASEGT. The CDR3 spans 19 residues.

The rearrangement links TRBV20-1 to TRBJ2-7; 12 nucleotides align to TRBD2. Trimming cost V 4 bases and J 7 bases; bases outside gene matches: 5. The CDR3 contains 13 residues. CDR1 is DFQATT and CDR2 is SNEGSKA in the germline V gene (reference sequence). This chain's CDR3 is CSAMTSGGIEQYF. In DNA form, the CDR3 reads TGCAGTGCTATGACTAGCGGGGGTATAGAGCAGTACTTC.

This clonotype was seen only a few times. This chain uses TRBV12-5 with TRBJ1-5, with D possibly TRBD1 on 5 matching bases. This CDR3 has 14 residues. The V gene lost 4 bases and the J gene lost 2 bases, with 9 bases spanning the gap. The germline CDR1 and CDR2 sequences are LGHNT and FRNRAP. The CDR3 sequence is CASGWGEGNQPQHF. The DNA of the CDR3 is TGTGCTAGTGGTTGGGGGGAGGGCAATCAGCCCCAGCATTTT.

The rearrangement joins TRBV16 to TRBJ2-1; D may be TRBD2 (6 bases). Germline V gives CDR1 KGHSY, CDR2 FQNENV. V gave up 4 bases and J gave up 8 bases, with 18 bases separating them. The CDR3 is made up of 15 amino acids. CDR3 region: CASSRISGGVYEQFF. In DNA form, the CDR3 reads TGTGCCAGCAGCCGAATTAGCGGAGGGGTCTATGAGCAGTTCTTC.

CDR3 protein: CASSRLGGNEKLFF. In DNA, the CDR3 is TGCGCCAGCAGCCGACTGGGAGGGAATGAAAAACTGTTTTTT. V usage is TRBV5-1 and J usage is TRBJ1-4; D gene ambiguous. Germline CDR1 and CDR2: SGHRS and YFSETQ. V lost 4 bases to trimming and J lost 5 bases, with 12 bases between them. CDR3 length: 14 residues.

This clonotype showed up just a few times. This chain connects TRBV7-8 to TRBJ2-3; TRBD1 aligns across 7 bases. Germline V lookup: CDR1 SGHVS, CDR2 FQNEAQ. J was trimmed by 4 bases and V by 2 bases; bases with no gene match: 15. The CDR3 spans 18 residues. CDR3 coding DNA: TGTGCCAGCAGCTTAATAACCCCGACAGGGATAGATCCAGATACGCAGTATTTT. It codes for CASSLITPTGIDPDTQYF.

This clonotype was found a few times. This sequence joins TRBV5-1 and TRBJ1-1, with TRBD1 matching over 9 bases. Germline CDR1 reads SGHRS; CDR2 reads YFSETQ. The CDR3 sequence is 16 residues long. J lost 6 bases, V lost 4 bases, and 13 bases had no gene match. CDR3 region: CASSIMTGGGWAEAFF. CDR3 sequence (DNA): TGCGCCAGCAGCATCATGACAGGGGGAGGTTGGGCTGAAGCTTTCTTT.

V is TRBV4-2 and J is TRBJ2-1, with no clear D. Germline V gene lookup returns CDR1 LGHNA and CDR2 YNFKEQ. The germline V and J ends were trimmed by 3 bases and 0 bases, with 12 bases remaining between them. This CDR3 is built from 16 residues. The CDR3 spells CASSHLTRSSYNEQFF. In DNA form, the CDR3 reads TGTGCCAGCAGCCATCTTACTCGGAGCTCCTACAATGAGCAGTTCTTC.

This clonotype has more than one count but fewer than ten. The V call is TRBV5-1, the J call TRBJ2-5; the D gene is possibly TRBD2 (6 bases). CDR3 size: 17 residues. CDR1 and CDR2 from the germline V gene are SGHRS and YFSETQ. The germline V and J ends were trimmed by 3 bases and 0 bases, with 18 bases remaining between them. This CDR3 reads CASSSAVGLPYQETQYF. DNA of the CDR3: TGCGCCAGCAGCTCTGCCGTGGGACTCCCGTACCAAGAGACCCAGTACTTC.